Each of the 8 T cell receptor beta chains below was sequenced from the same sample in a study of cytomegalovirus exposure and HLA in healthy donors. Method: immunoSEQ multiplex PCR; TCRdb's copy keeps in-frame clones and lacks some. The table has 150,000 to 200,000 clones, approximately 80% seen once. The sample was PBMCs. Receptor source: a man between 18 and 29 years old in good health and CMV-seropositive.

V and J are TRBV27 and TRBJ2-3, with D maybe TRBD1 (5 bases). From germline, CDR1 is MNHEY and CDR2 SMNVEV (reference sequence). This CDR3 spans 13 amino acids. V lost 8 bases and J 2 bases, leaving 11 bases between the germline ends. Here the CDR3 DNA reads TGTGCCAGCGGGTTAGGGGTCACAGATACGCAGTATTTT. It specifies CASGLGVTDTQYF.

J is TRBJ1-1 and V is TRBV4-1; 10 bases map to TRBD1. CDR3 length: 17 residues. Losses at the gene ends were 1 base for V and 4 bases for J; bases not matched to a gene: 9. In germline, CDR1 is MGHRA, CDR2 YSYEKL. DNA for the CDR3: TGCGCCAGCAGCCAAGTCCGGGACAGGGGACGTACCACTGAAGCTTTCTTT. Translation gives CASSQVRDRGRTTEAFF.

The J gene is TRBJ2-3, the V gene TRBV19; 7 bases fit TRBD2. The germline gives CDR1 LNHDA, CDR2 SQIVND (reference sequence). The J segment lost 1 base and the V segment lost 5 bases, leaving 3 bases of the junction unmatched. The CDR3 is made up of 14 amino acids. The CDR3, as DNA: TGTGCCAGTAGTTTGAGCGGGGGCACAGATACGCAGTATTTT. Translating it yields CASSLSGGTDTQYF.

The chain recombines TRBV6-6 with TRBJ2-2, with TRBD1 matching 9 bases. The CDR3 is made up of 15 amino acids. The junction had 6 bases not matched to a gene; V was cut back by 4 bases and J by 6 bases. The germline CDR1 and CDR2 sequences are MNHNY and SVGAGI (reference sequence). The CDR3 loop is CASSWGQGAAGELFF. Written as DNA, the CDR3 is TGTGCCAGCAGTTGGGGACAGGGCGCCGCCGGGGAGCTGTTTTTT.

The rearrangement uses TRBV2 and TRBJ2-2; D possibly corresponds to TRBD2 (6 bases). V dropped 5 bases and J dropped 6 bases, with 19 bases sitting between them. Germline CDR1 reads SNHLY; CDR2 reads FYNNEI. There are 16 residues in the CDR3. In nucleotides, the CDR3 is TGTGCCAGCAGTCAACGGGGACTGGCTTTCTCCGGGGAGCTGTTTTTT. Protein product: CASSQRGLAFSGELFF.

The CDR3 DNA reads as TGTGCCTGGAGTTCCGGGACTATTCGAAGATTCTTC. Its protein product is CAWSSGTIRRFF. This chain connects TRBV30 to TRBJ2-1; the match to TRBD2 covers 7 bases. Germline V gene sequence: CDR1 GTSNPN, CDR2 SVGIG (reference sequence). The CDR3 spans 12 residues. The ends lost 2 bases at V and 16 bases at J; junction bases unmatched: 11.

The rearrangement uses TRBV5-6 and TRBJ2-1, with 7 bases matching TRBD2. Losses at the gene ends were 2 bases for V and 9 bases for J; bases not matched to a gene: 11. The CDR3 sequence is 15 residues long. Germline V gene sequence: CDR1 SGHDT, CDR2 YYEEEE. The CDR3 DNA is TGTGCCAGCAGCTTCGGGCGGGGGAGCTCCCGTGAGCAGTTCTTC. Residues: CASSFGRGSSREQFF.

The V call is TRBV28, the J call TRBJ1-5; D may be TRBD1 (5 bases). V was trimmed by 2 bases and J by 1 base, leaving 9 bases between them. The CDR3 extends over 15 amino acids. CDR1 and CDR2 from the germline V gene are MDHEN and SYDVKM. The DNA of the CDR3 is TGTGCCAGCAGTTTACTGACAGAAAGCAATCAGCCCCAGCATTTT. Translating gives CASSLLTESNQPQHF.